These 13 T cell receptor beta chains originate from one sample sequenced in a study of T-cell memory formation after mild COVID-19. TCRdb reanalysed the 5' RACE reads using MiXCR and keeps one entry per CDR3 protein. The table lists 180,000 or so distinct CDR3 sequences, 11% of them singletons. The sample consisted of PBMCs or a T cell subset sorted from them (not recorded which). These receptors originate from a man younger than 35 who had mild COVID-19 (a few samples of this study predate the infection). Cell type and time point are not known.

This chain joins TRBV20-1 and TRBJ2-2, with D possibly TRBD1 on 6 matching bases. V lost 1 base, J lost 0 bases, and 15 bases lay in between. The germline gives CDR1 DFQATT, CDR2 SNEGSKA (reference sequence). This CDR3 comprises 17 residues. The CDR3 DNA follows: TGCAGTGCTAGAGGTCTAACTGGGGGCGCGAACACCGGGGAGCTGTTTTTT. This sequence encodes CSARGLTGGANTGELFF.

There are a few counts of this clonotype. V and J are TRBV7-2 and TRBJ2-3; 8 nucleotides agree with TRBD2. From germline, CDR1 is SGHTA and CDR2 FQGNSA. This CDR3 has 14 amino acids. V dropped 3 bases and J dropped 6; count of bases not matched to a gene: 5. The CDR3 loop is CASSLGLVGDTQYF. DNA of the CDR3: TGTGCCAGCAGCTTGGGACTAGTAGGGGATACGCAGTATTTT.

CDR3 in amino acids: CASSKDLQGESDTQYF. The CDR3 DNA reads as TGTGCCAGCAGCAAAGACCTACAGGGCGAATCAGATACGCAGTATTTT. The chain recombines TRBV21-1 with TRBJ2-3; the table's TRBD1 call for D was not verified on the DNA. TRBV21-1 is annotated as a pseudogene. The length of the CDR3 is 16 residues.

This clonotype was seen at least ten times. The chain combines TRBV6-5 with TRBJ1-4, with D possibly matching TRBD1 (5 bases). Germline values: CDR1 MNHEY, CDR2 SVGAGI. CDR3 size: 16 residues. V was pared by 2 bases and J by 8 bases, with 18 bases between. DNA of the CDR3: TGTGCCAGCAGTTACGCACAATCGTCACGGGGCGAAAAACTGTTTTTT. It codes for CASSYAQSSRGEKLFF.

This clonotype turned up a few times. CDR3 coding DNA: TGCAGCGTTGAAAACAGGGTGAACACTGAAGCTTTCTTT. This sequence encodes CSVENRVNTEAFF. The chain combines TRBV29-1 with TRBJ1-1; the D gene is possibly TRBD1 (6 bases). Trimming took 2 bases from V and 0 from J, leaving 7 bases between them. This CDR3 is 13 amino acids long. Germline V CDR1 and CDR2: SQVTM, ANQGSEA.

V and J are TRBV29-1 and TRBJ2-3; D unresolved. The germline V gene encodes CDR1 SQVTM and CDR2 ANQGSEA. The CDR3 contains 12 residues. Trimming took off 4 bases at V and 0 bases at J, with 5 bases between the two ends. CDR3 in DNA: TGCAGCGTTGTTGCTAGCACAGATACGCAGTATTTT. Translation: CSVVASTDTQYF.

About this clonotype: Relative to the germline gene, one junction end is altered; a read error may explain this. The chain is built from TRBV6-5 and TRBJ1-2; D is uncertain. CDR1 is MNHEY and CDR2 is SVGAGI in the germline V gene. There are 13 residues in the CDR3. Here the CDR3 reads CASSNSLGNGYTF. Here the CDR3 DNA reads TGTGCCAGCAGTAACTCTCTTGGGAATGGCTACACCTTC.

This chain connects TRBV7-8 to TRBJ1-1, with a tentative D call TRBD1 (6 bases). Germline CDR1 is SGHVS and CDR2 is FQNEAQ. The CDR3 loop spans 14 amino acids. V shed 5 bases and J shed 1 base, with 11 bases lying between them. The CDR3 nucleotides read TGTGCCAGCAGCCACAGGGAGGGGAACACTGAAGCTTTCTTT. Translated: CASSHREGNTEAFF.

The rearrangement uses TRBV7-2 and TRBJ1-2; TRBD1 matches 7 bases. The CDR3 is 15 residues long. Germline values: CDR1 SGHTA, CDR2 FQGNSA. V lost 5 bases to trimming and J lost 3 bases; unmatched junction nucleotides: 9. The CDR3 here is CASSEGTAVYYGYTF. The CDR3, as DNA: TGTGCCAGCAGCGAAGGGACAGCCGTTTACTATGGCTACACCTTC.

This clonotype was seen a few times. J is TRBJ2-7 and V is TRBV6-2 or TRBV6-3, with 13 bases fitting TRBD2. V gave up 5 bases and J gave up 2 bases; unmatched junction bases: 12. Germline values: CDR1 MNHEY, CDR2 SVGEGT. This CDR3 has 18 amino acids. CDR3 region: CASSRRLAGGLTTYEQYV. The CDR3 region has the DNA TGTGCCAGCAGTAGACGACTAGCGGGGGGCCTTACCACCTACGAGCAGTACGTC.

This clonotype has a handful of counts. The CDR3: CASSSLPETQYF. The CDR3 DNA follows: TGTGCCAGCAGTTCCCTCCCTGAGACCCAGTACTTC. V is TRBV6-2 or TRBV6-3 and J is TRBJ2-5; D unresolved. This CDR3 comprises 12 residues. Trimming left V 4 bases short and J 5 bases short, with 8 bases between. Germline V gene lookup returns CDR1 MNHEY and CDR2 SVGEGT.

In this sample, this clonotype turned up a few times. The gene calls are TRBV24-1 and TRBJ1-2; the D gene is possibly TRBD1 (6 bases). The CDR3 runs to 13 residues. CDR1 and CDR2 (germline): KGHDR, SFDVKD. Deletions cut 4 bases from V and 6 bases from J, with 11 bases between. The CDR3 DNA reads TGTGCCACCAGTGACCTCAGGGGAGATGGCTACACCTTC. Protein sequence: CATSDLRGDGYTF.

For the CDR3, the DNA is TGTGCCAGCAGTCTCCCCTCAGGGGCGGGGGACACTGAAGCTTTCTTT. Translation gives CASSLPSGAGDTEAFF. V gene TRBV6-6 combines with J gene TRBJ1-1, with a possible D match to TRBD1 (6 bases). V shed 5 bases and J shed 3 bases, with 19 bases lying between them. This CDR3 is 16 amino acids long. Per germline, CDR1 MNHNY and CDR2 SVGAGI (reference sequence).